The entry that follows covers one T cell receptor (beta chain) sequence. Antigen: not known. This sample was taken from a study of cytomegalovirus exposure and HLA in healthy donors. TCRdb keeps only in-frame clones here, not all; method: immunoSEQ multiplex PCR. The table includes 150,000 to 200,000 clones, more than 65% detected once. Per the germline V gene, CDR1 is LNHNV and CDR2 is YYDKDF (reference sequence). This CDR3 contains 17 residues. The V segment lost 0 bases and the J segment 5 bases; nucleotides outside the gene matches: 2. Overall study results and limits: Generally TCR sequences proved uncommon, though certain public TCRs appeared in numerous donors. The CMV antigen specificity of a few CMV-associated chains was confirmed through in vitro analysis.

V and J are TRBV15 and TRBJ2-3, with 16 bases fitting TRBD2. The receptor was derived from a woman under 40 in good health and CMV-seropositive. What was sequenced was PBMCs. In DNA, the CDR3 is TGTGCCACCAGCAGAGAAGGGACTAGCGGGAGGGTAGATACGCAGTATTTT. It encodes CATSREGTSGRVDTQYF.